This T cell receptor (beta chain) was obtained from a study of cytomegalovirus exposure and HLA in healthy donors. V shed 4 bases and J 4 bases; nucleotides not matched to a gene: 5. This CDR3 region has 15 residues. The germline gives CDR1 ENHRY, CDR2 SYGVKD. Primers for the PCR totalled 60 Vbeta and 13 Jbeta. This table comes from immunoSEQ multiplex PCR, and its TCRdb copy is limited to in-frame clones, with some not included. The sample lists 64,000 or so clones; 70% were seen once. The receptor's source is a woman aged 45 to 65 in good health and CMV-seropositive. The specimen was PBMCs. V usage is TRBV10-3 and J usage is TRBJ2-3; 10 bases are a match to TRBD2. CDR3 region: CAISGTSGEADTQYF. The CDR3 DNA is TGTGCCATCAGTGGTACTAGCGGGGAGGCAGATACGCAGTATTTT.